This entry is about one TCR beta chain. Patients from Seattle were sampled longitudinally, starting during active infection. The CDR3 consists of 12 residues. Germline V lookup: CDR1 SQVTM, CDR2 ANQGSEA. V lost 4 bases to trimming and J lost 5 bases; unmatched junction nucleotides: 4. This record comes from a study of blood T cell repertoires in COVID-19. Across the whole study: Samples taken during acute and convalescent COVID-19 were collected in the United States, Italy and Spain. The cDNA or gDNA used as material had been derived from T cells, B-cell-depleted T cells, or PBMCs.

Per the study methods: Reference gene primer amplification gave estimated nucleated cell counts. Generated by immunoSEQ multiplex PCR, the TCRdb table keeps only in-frame clones and is missing some. V and J calls and clone size are copied from that table; D and trimming were computed from the DNA. The sample shows under 200,000 clones, 70% to 90% of them seen only once. The specimen was peripheral blood. The chain joins TRBV29-1 to TRBJ2-5, with 7 bases fitting TRBD2. The receptor comes from a woman in her fifties or sixties with COVID-19, enrolled during active disease. As DNA, the CDR3 is TGCAGCGTTGTAATCGGGAGGGAGACCCAGTACTTC. Translated: CSVVIGRETQYF.